One sample yielded the 26 T cell receptor beta chains listed below, sequenced in a study of shared clonotypes between healthy human individuals. The assay was immunoSEQ multiplex PCR, and TCRdb's table has in-frame clones only and misses some. The repertoire holds some 1,900,000 clones, with 85% to 95% as singletons. Selected positively for CCR7 and CD45RO-negative, naive CD8 cells excluded terminally differentiated effector memory CD45RA+ cells. Sequencing was done on a sample of naive CD8+ T cells sorted from blood. The receptors shown here come from a man aged 18 to 30 in good health.

The chain employs TRBV2 and TRBJ2-2; tentative D call: TRBD1 (5 bases). The V gene lost 4 bases and the J gene lost 1 base, with 10 bases spanning the gap. Germline V gene sequence: CDR1 SNHLY, CDR2 FYNNEI. The CDR3 has 15 amino acids. CDR3 loop: CASSAGSMNTGELFF. The CDR3 DNA follows: TGTGCCAGCAGTGCAGGGTCCATGAACACCGGGGAGCTGTTTTTT. Drawing the rest from reference TRBV2 and TRBJ2-2, the complete variable domain is EPEVTQTPSHQVTQMGQEVILRCVPISNHLYFYWYRQILGQKVEFLVSFYNNEISEKSEIFDDQFSVERPDGSNFTLKIRSTKLEDSAMYFCASSAGSMNTGELFFGEGSRLTVL.

This chain links TRBV13 with TRBJ1-2; D ambiguous. CDR3 length: 17 residues. Germline CDR1 reads PRHDT; CDR2 reads FYEKMQ (reference sequence). Between the trimmed V and J ends, which lost 5 bases and 0 bases, there was a span of 19 bases. CDR3 amino acids: CASSHTLAAGANYGYTF. The CDR3 nucleotides are TGTGCCAGCAGCCACACCCTGGCAGCCGGAGCTAACTATGGCTACACCTTC.

The rearrangement joins TRBV28 to TRBJ1-5, with 7 bases identical to TRBD1. This CDR3 has 16 amino acids. Germline loops: CDR1 MDHEN, CDR2 SYDVKM. The V segment lost 1 base and the J segment 3 bases; nucleotides outside the gene matches: 6. CDR3 protein: CASSLSRDSSNQPQHF. CDR3 nucleotides: TGTGCCAGCAGTTTATCCCGGGACAGTTCCAATCAGCCCCAGCATTTT.

The CDR3 loop reads CASSRRSDWETQYF. Written as DNA, the CDR3 is TGCGCCAGCAGCCGTAGAAGCGATTGGGAGACCCAGTACTTC. V is TRBV5-1 and J is TRBJ2-5; no clear D gene. Germline CDR1 SGHRS, CDR2 YFSETQ. V was trimmed by 4 bases and J by 5 bases, leaving 15 bases between them. The CDR3 is 14 residues long.

In its sample, this clone was seen once. V and J are TRBV5-8 and TRBJ2-5, with TRBD2 matching over 10 bases. Germline V gene sequence: CDR1 SGHTS, CDR2 YDEGEE. The CDR3 contains 14 residues. Trimming cost V 3 bases and J 4 bases; bases outside gene matches: 3. The CDR3 loop is CASSSGLAAETQYF. DNA of the CDR3: TGTGCCAGCAGCTCAGGACTAGCGGCAGAGACCCAGTACTTC.

CDR3 nucleotide sequence: TGTGCCAGCACGGAGGGGGCGGCCTATGGCTACACCTTC. Its protein product is CASTEGAAYGYTF. The chain recombines TRBV2 with TRBJ1-2; 7 bases match TRBD1. The germline gives CDR1 SNHLY, CDR2 FYNNEI. This CDR3 has 13 residues. V was pared by 7 bases and J by 4 bases, with 6 bases of the junction left unmatched.

The V call is TRBV2, the J call TRBJ2-7; the D call may be TRBD1 or TRBD2 (5 bases each). The germline V and J ends were trimmed by 6 bases and 0 bases, with 30 bases remaining between them. The CDR3 is 20 amino acids. The germline V gene encodes CDR1 SNHLY and CDR2 FYNNEI. CDR3 residues: CASSHLPGAEPFYFSYEQYF. The CDR3 DNA is TGTGCCAGCAGCCACCTCCCCGGGGCAGAACCATTTTATTTCTCCTACGAGCAGTACTTC.

V and J are TRBV9 and TRBJ2-7; perhaps TRBD2 as D (5 bases). V lost 4 bases to trimming and J lost 3 bases, with 11 bases between them. The germline V gene encodes CDR1 SGDLS and CDR2 YYNGEE. There are 13 residues in the CDR3. The CDR3 DNA is TGTGCCAGCAGCCCCAACGACTACTACGAGCAGTACTTC. It codes for CASSPNDYYEQYF. Together with reference TRBV9 and TRBJ2-7, the CDR3 gives the full variable domain: DSGVTQTPKHLITATGQRVTLRCSPRSGDLSVYWYQQSLDQGLQFLIQYYNGEERAKGNILERFSAQQFPDLHSELNLSSLELGDSALYFCASSPNDYYEQYFGPGTRLTVT.

V usage is TRBV13 and J usage is TRBJ2-5, with 7 bases identical to TRBD2. The CDR3 has 16 amino acids. Germline CDR1 reads PRHDT; CDR2 reads FYEKMQ (reference sequence). Germline trimming cut 3 bases from V and 3 bases from J; bases unmatched to any gene: 10. Written as DNA, the CDR3 is TGTGCCAGCAGCTTGGGGGTTGCGGGGGAGAAAGAGACCCAGTACTTC. Its protein product is CASSLGVAGEKETQYF.

The chain recombines TRBV25-1 with TRBJ2-3; TRBD2 agrees at 11 bases. V lost 8 bases and J lost 6; bases outside the gene matches: 4. This CDR3 is built from 13 residues. Germline CDR1 MGHDK, CDR2 SYGVNS. Here the CDR3 reads CASELAGEDTQYF. The CDR3 bases are TGTGCCAGCGAACTAGCGGGAGAGGATACGCAGTATTTT.

The chain employs TRBV7-2 and TRBJ1-6; TRBD1 might be the D (6 bases). Germline lookup yields CDR1 SGHTA and CDR2 FQGNSA. The CDR3 extends over 16 amino acids. The V and J ends lost 3 bases and 7 bases respectively, with 16 bases between them. The DNA for the CDR3 is TGTGCCAGCAGCTTCCGTGGACAGTTATTGAATTCACCCCTCCACTTT. Its translation is CASSFRGQLLNSPLHF.

Remarks on this clone: Other DNA sequences within the sample encode an identical CDR3. The genes are TRBV7-9 and TRBJ2-1; D call uncertain. Germline V gene sequence: CDR1 SEHNR, CDR2 FQNEAQ (reference sequence). The CDR3 spans 15 residues. V shed 4 bases and J shed 0 bases, with 10 bases lying between them. The CDR3 region is CASSSPSSSYNEQFF. CDR3 in DNA: TGTGCCAGCAGCTCACCTAGTAGCTCCTACAATGAGCAGTTCTTC.

The V gene is TRBV5-1, the J gene TRBJ1-1, with a weak D call TRBD1 (5 bases). CDR1 is SGHRS, CDR2 YFSETQ, per germline. V was shortened by 4 bases and J by 8 bases, with 15 bases between the two germline ends. This CDR3 region has 13 residues. CDR3 protein: CASSGGSRAEAFF. CDR3 coding DNA: TGCGCCAGCAGCGGGGGATCTAGGGCAGAAGCTTTCTTT.

The chain joins TRBV5-6 to TRBJ2-2; D not certain. The CDR3 sequence is 14 residues long. CDR1 is SGHDT and CDR2 is YYEEEE in the germline V gene. V was trimmed by 1 base and J by 7 bases, leaving 11 bases between them. Here the CDR3 DNA reads TGTGCCAGCAGCTTGTGGGGTTCCGGCGGGGAGCTGTTTTTT. Amino acids: CASSLWGSGGELFF.

CDR3 residues: CASSISSGSSYEQYF. CDR3 sequence (DNA): TGTGCCAGTAGTATTTCTAGCGGGAGCTCCTACGAGCAGTACTTC. V usage is TRBV19 and J usage is TRBJ2-7; the match to TRBD2 covers 10 bases. V shed 3 bases and J 0 bases; nucleotides not matched to a gene: 2. CDR1 and CDR2 from the germline V gene are LNHDA and SQIVND (reference sequence). The CDR3 loop spans 15 amino acids.

This chain connects TRBV5-1 to TRBJ2-1; 13 positions agree with TRBD2. The CDR3 is 16 residues long. Germline trimming cut 3 bases from V and 8 bases from J; bases unmatched to any gene: 8. Germline CDR1 reads SGHRS; CDR2 reads YFSETQ. DNA of the CDR3: TGCGCCAGCAGCTCACAGGGACTAGCGGGATGGGATGAGCAGTTCTTC. Translation: CASSSQGLAGWDEQFF.

The gene calls are TRBV28 and TRBJ1-2; TRBD1 is a possible D gene (5 bases). This CDR3 has 16 amino acids. With 1 base removed from V and 1 base from J, the gap between germline ends came to 13 bases. CDR1 is MDHEN, CDR2 SYDVKM, per germline. The chain's CDR3 is CASSLFLEGLNYGYTF. In DNA, the CDR3 is TGTGCCAGCAGTTTATTTCTTGAGGGGCTTAACTATGGCTACACCTTC.

A single count supports this clone. The chain has TRBV10-3 and TRBJ2-7; D possibly corresponds to TRBD1 (5 bases). CDR3 length: 13 amino acids. Trimming pared 9 bases from V and 2 bases from J, leaving 14 bases between. CDR1 and CDR2 from the germline V gene are ENHRY and SYGVKD. CDR3 DNA: TGTGCCATGGCCCAGGGCCTTCCCTACGAGCAGTACTTC. Its translation is CAMAQGLPYEQYF.

The chain combines TRBV7-2 with TRBJ2-5, with 9 bases lining up with TRBD2. This CDR3 contains 14 residues. V lost 2 bases to trimming and J lost 5 bases; unmatched junction nucleotides: 3. Germline lookup yields CDR1 SGHTA and CDR2 FQGNSA. The CDR3 is CASSLLAGLETQYF. The CDR3 bases are TGTGCCAGCAGCTTACTAGCGGGATTGGAGACCCAGTACTTC.

The CDR3 protein is CASSPGQAGYEQYF. CDR3 nucleotide sequence: TGTGCCAGCAGCCCGGGACAAGCTGGATACGAGCAGTACTTC. The V gene is TRBV6-6, the J gene TRBJ2-7, with a tentative D call TRBD1 (6 bases). CDR1 is MNHNY and CDR2 is SVGAGI in the germline V gene (reference sequence). V shed 6 bases and J shed 4 bases, with 16 bases lying between them. This CDR3 has 14 residues.

The chain has TRBV6-5 and TRBJ2-7; D gene unclear. CDR3 length equals 12 residues. V was trimmed by 4 bases and J by 4 bases, leaving 8 bases between them. The germline gives CDR1 MNHEY, CDR2 SVGAGI. CDR3 bases: TGTGCCAGCAGTTTCGACACTTACGAGCAGTACTTC. Its protein product is CASSFDTYEQYF.

The chain uses TRBV9 and TRBJ1-4; D is possibly TRBD1 (5 bases). CDR1 is SGDLS and CDR2 is YYNGEE in the germline V gene. The CDR3 is 14 residues long. Trimming left V 4 bases short and J 5 bases short, with 12 bases between. This CDR3 is CASSPSGGNEKLFF. The DNA for the CDR3 is TGTGCCAGCAGCCCCAGCGGGGGGAATGAAAAACTGTTTTTT.

J is TRBJ2-7 and V is TRBV30, with TRBD2 as a possible D gene (5 bases). This CDR3 region has 13 residues. The germline V gene has CDR1 GTSNPN and CDR2 SVGIG (reference sequence). V was pared by 3 bases and J by 3 bases, with 12 bases between. DNA for the CDR3: TGTGCCTGGAGGGGCAGCGGAGACTACGAGCAGTACTTC. Its translation: CAWRGSGDYEQYF.

The chain employs TRBV28 and TRBJ1-1; 10 bases map to TRBD1. After removal of 2 bases from V and 8 bases from J, the junction contained 17 bases not matched to a gene. The CDR3 has 18 amino acids. Germline values: CDR1 MDHEN, CDR2 SYDVKM. The CDR3 bases are TGTGCCAGCAGTTTAAGATTTTGGGACAGGGGCCCTCAGAGGGAAGCTTTCTTT. As protein: CASSLRFWDRGPQREAFF.

V usage is TRBV4-1 and J usage is TRBJ2-3, with 12 positions matching TRBD2. The germline V gene encodes CDR1 MGHRA and CDR2 YSYEKL. V shed 4 bases and J 4 bases; nucleotides not matched to a gene: 9. The CDR3 totals 17 residues. CDR3 sequence reads: CASSPTLAGGISDTQYF. CDR3 nucleotide sequence: TGCGCCAGCAGCCCTACTCTAGCGGGGGGGATATCAGATACGCAGTATTTT.

This clone was seen only a few times. The chain couples TRBV6-1 to TRBJ1-6, with D hard to call. Germline V gene data show CDR1 as MNHNS and CDR2 as SASEGT. CDR3 length: 11 amino acids. V lost 6 bases to trimming and J lost 11 bases, with 8 bases between them. The CDR3 coding sequence is TGTGCCAGCAGCGCCAATCCACCCCTCCACTTT. The encoded protein is CASSANPPLHF.